Listed below are T cell receptor beta chains from one sample, sequenced in a study of T cells after yellow fever vaccination. TCRdb re-derived calls from the 5' RACE reads in MiXCR, one entry per CDR3 protein. The sample lists 500,000 to 650,000 distinct CDR3 sequences, roughly a sixth occurring once. The sequencing used PBMCs, collected less than 6 days after the first yellow fever vaccination. These receptors all come from a man aged 18 to 29 who received the YFV17D yellow fever vaccine. Each CDR3 is given with its conserved first and last residue. A D gene is named only where the DNA matches it firmly. Not every row has a clone size; where given, it reads once, few, many or a size class.

CASSYRETYEQYF	TGCGCCAGCAGCTACAGGGAAACATACGAGCAGTACTTC	13	TRBV4-1	-	few	TRBJ2-7
CASSLVGRGAQETQYF	TGTGCCAGCAGCTTGGTAGGGCGGGGGGCCCAAGAGACCCAGTACTTC	16	TRBV5-6	TRBD2	-	TRBJ2-5
CATSERYTGELFF	TGTGCCACCAGTGAACGCTACACCGGGGAGCTGTTTTTT	13	TRBV24-1	-	-	TRBJ2-2
CASSRGQSDEQYF	TGTGCCAGCAGCCGAGGACAGTCGGACGAGCAGTACTTC	13	TRBV7-9	-	few	TRBJ2-7
CASSAGTSDQETQYF	TGTGCCAGCAGTGCCGGCACCAGTGATCAAGAGACCCAGTACTTC	15	TRBV6-2/TRBV6-3	-	medium-sized	TRBJ2-5
CASSPLDSSLYGYTF	TGTGCCAGCAGCCCATTGGACAGTTCCCTCTATGGCTACACCTTC	15	TRBV7-2	-	-	TRBJ1-2
CASSLAHQGSTDTQYF	TGTGCCAGCAGCTTAGCCCATCAGGGGAGCACAGATACGCAGTATTTT	16	TRBV7-8	-	-	TRBJ2-3
CASSTPSRRGGNRETQYF	TGCGCCAGCAGTACCCCCTCCAGGAGGGGGGGCAATCGGGAGACCCAGTACTTC	18	TRBV10-2	-	few	TRBJ2-5
CASNLPGSSWETQYF	TGTGCCAGCAACTTACCCGGAAGCAGCTGGGAGACCCAGTACTTC	15	TRBV6-5	-	few	TRBJ2-5
CASSGRVGNQPQHF	TGTGCCAGTAGTGGCCGCGTGGGGAATCAGCCCCAGCATTTT	14	TRBV19	-	-	TRBJ1-5
CASSSLGRGQTDTQYF	TGCGCCAGCAGCTCCCTAGGCAGGGGGCAGACAGATACGCAGTATTTT	16	TRBV5-1	TRBD1	many	TRBJ2-3
CASSHPHRGRGNEKLFF	TGTGCCAGCAGCCATCCCCACAGGGGCAGGGGTAATGAAAAACTGTTTTTT	17	TRBV4-2	TRBD1	-	TRBJ1-4
CASSLINFSGGASDTQYF	TGTGCCAGCAGTTTAATTAACTTTAGCGGGGGGGCTTCAGATACGCAGTATTTT	18	TRBV12-3/TRBV12-4	TRBD2	-	TRBJ2-3
CSAPGRGSPDNSPLHF	TGCAGTGCTCCCGGCCGGGGGAGTCCCGATAATTCACCCCTCCACTTT	16	TRBV20-1	-	-	TRBJ1-6
CASSQDGDIGYTF	TGCGCCAGCAGCCAAGATGGGGACATTGGCTACACCTTC	13	TRBV4-1	-	many	TRBJ1-2
CASSAGRQAFF	TGTGCCAGCAGTGCCGGCCGTCAAGCTTTCTTT	11	TRBV2	-	-	TRBJ1-1
CASSYTGTSGVYEQYF	TGTGCCAGCAGTTACACAGGGACTAGCGGGGTGTACGAGCAGTACTTC	16	TRBV6-5	TRBD2	-	TRBJ2-7
CASSPQGGTATINEQFF	TGTGCCAGCAGTCCACAGGGGGGAACGGCGACGATCAATGAGCAGTTCTTC	17	TRBV28	TRBD1	few	TRBJ2-1
CASSRPPRSAGFLNEKLFF	TGCGCCAGCAGCCGACCTCCTCGGTCTGCAGGGTTCCTTAATGAAAAACTGTTTTTT	19	TRBV4-3	-	many	TRBJ1-4
CASSVEPRETQYF	TGTGCCAGCAGCGTAGAGCCCCGCGAGACCCAGTACTTC	13	TRBV9	-	few	TRBJ2-5
CASRLTGRADSYEQYF	TGCGCCAGCAGATTAACAGGGAGAGCCGACTCCTACGAGCAGTACTTC	16	TRBV5-1	-	-	TRBJ2-7
CATSERGSSYNEQFF	TGTGCCACCAGTGAGCGGGGGAGCTCCTACAATGAGCAGTTCTTC	15	TRBV24-1	TRBD2	-	TRBJ2-1
CASSERGGADTQYF	TGTGCCAGCAGTGAGCGAGGCGGGGCAGATACGCAGTATTTT	14	TRBV25-1	-	-	TRBJ2-3
CASSEIRVRENVLTF	TGTGCCAGCAGTGAAATCCGTGTCAGGGAGAACGTCCTGACTTTC	15	TRBV6-1	-	-	TRBJ2-6
CASMQHTRTDTQYF	TGCGCCAGCATGCAGCACACCCGCACAGATACGCAGTATTTT	14	TRBV5-1	-	few	TRBJ2-3
CASSFAGTGNEKLFF	TGTGCCAGCAGTTTTGCCGGGACAGGGAATGAAAAACTGTTTTTT	15	TRBV6-5	TRBD1	-	TRBJ1-4
CASSLMAGGLYNEQFF	TGCGCCAGCAGCTTGATGGCGGGGGGGCTATACAATGAGCAGTTCTTC	16	TRBV5-1	TRBD2	-	TRBJ2-1
CASSLVFRGSTDTQYF	TGTGCCAGCAGCTTAGTTTTTCGGGGGTCGACAGATACGCAGTATTTT	16	TRBV7-2	-	many	TRBJ2-3
CASSLYPTGLGAFF	TGTGCCAGCAGTTTATATCCCACAGGGCTAGGAGCTTTCTTT	14	TRBV12-3/TRBV12-4	-	-	TRBJ1-1
CASSDPRTGETEAFF	TGTGCCAGCAGTGACCCCCGGACAGGGGAAACTGAAGCTTTCTTT	15	TRBV25-1	TRBD1	-	TRBJ1-1
CASSLVSWSGTSATDTQYF	TGCGCCAGCAGCTTGGTGTCGTGGTCGGGGACTAGCGCGACAGATACGCAGTATTTT	19	TRBV5-1	TRBD2	-	TRBJ2-3
CASSLGDDLLETQYF	TGCGCCAGCAGCTTGGGTGACGACCTTCTAGAGACCCAGTACTTC	15	TRBV5-1	-	-	TRBJ2-5
CASSPWTGTIEAFF	TGTGCCAGCAGCCCTTGGACAGGAACGATTGAAGCTTTCTTT	14	TRBV7-9	TRBD1	few	TRBJ1-1